The sequence of this TCR beta chain was determined in a study of shared clonotypes between healthy human individuals. When replicate PCRs were run on sorted subsets, they used around 200 ng DNA, about 30,000 T cell genomes. Only in-frame clones appear in the TCRdb table, and some are missing; sequencing was by immunoSEQ multiplex PCR. The sample lists around 940,000 clones, approximately 80% occurring once. The CDR3 extends over 16 amino acids. V gave up 0 bases and J gave up 10 bases, with 16 bases separating them. Germline V gives CDR1 ENHRY, CDR2 SYGVKD. General study points: Only blood underwent sampling, and tissue repertoires likely differ. Non-shared clonotypes had lower generation probabilities than those shared by all four donors.

As to this clone: Its antigen remains unknown.

V and J are TRBV10-3 and TRBJ1-6; the D is unclear. The sequence came from a man aged 18 to 30 in good health. The sequenced material came from memory CD4+ T cells sorted from blood. The subset denotes: CD45RA-negative fraction. CDR3 loop: CAISESAGTRHSPLHF. CDR3 bases: TGTGCCATCAGTGAGTCAGCGGGCACGAGGCACTCACCCCTCCACTTT.